This T cell receptor beta chain was captured by sequencing in a study of monozygotic twins with inflammatory bowel disease. Broader study findings: For repertoire similarity, concordant twins did not differ from discordant twins, possibly because power was limited.

TCRdb reworked the 5' RACE reads into one entry per CDR3 protein, no DNA. The sample is made up of about 440,000 distinct CDR3 sequences, and the top ten hold roughly 2.2% of it. In the case of this clonotype: Its target is unknown.

Germline-derived CDR1 and CDR2 are SNHLY and FYNNEI. There are 13 residues in the CDR3. What was sequenced was blood. V gene TRBV2 combines with J gene TRBJ2-3; TCRdb's assignment of TRBD1 cannot be checked, as there is no DNA. This TCR derives from a human donor with ulcerative colitis or Crohn's disease, or a healthy co-twin of an affected twin (not recorded which). CDR3 sequence reads: CASSETRPDTQYF. Full variable domain (remainder filled in from reference TRBV2 and TRBJ2-3): EPEVTQTPSHQVTQMGQEVILRCVPISNHLYFYWYRQILGQKVEFLVSFYNNEISEKSEIFDDQFSVERPDGSNFTLKIRSTKLEDSAMYFCASSETRPDTQYFGPGTRLTVL.